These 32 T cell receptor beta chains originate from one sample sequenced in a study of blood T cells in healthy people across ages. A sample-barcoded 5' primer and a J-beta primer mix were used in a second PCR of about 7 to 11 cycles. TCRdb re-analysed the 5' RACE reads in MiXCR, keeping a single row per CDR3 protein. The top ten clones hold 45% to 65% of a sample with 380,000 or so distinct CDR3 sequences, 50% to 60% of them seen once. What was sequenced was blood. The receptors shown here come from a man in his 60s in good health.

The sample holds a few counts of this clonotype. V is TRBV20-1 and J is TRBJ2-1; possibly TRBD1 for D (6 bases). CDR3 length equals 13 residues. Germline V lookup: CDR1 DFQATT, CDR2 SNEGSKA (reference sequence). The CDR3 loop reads CGAGQHKVNEQFF. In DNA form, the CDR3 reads TGCGGCGCAGGACAGCACAAGGTTAATGAGCAGTTCTTC.

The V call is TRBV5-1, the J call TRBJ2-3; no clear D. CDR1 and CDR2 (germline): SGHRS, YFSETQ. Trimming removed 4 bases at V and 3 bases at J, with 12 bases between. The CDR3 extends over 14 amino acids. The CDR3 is CASSRVIGTDTQYF. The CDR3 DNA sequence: TGCGCCAGCAGCCGAGTAATAGGGACAGATACGCAGTATTTT. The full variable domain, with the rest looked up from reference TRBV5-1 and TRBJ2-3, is KAGVTQTPRYLIKTRGQQVTLSCSPISGHRSVSWYQQTPGQGLQFLFEYFSETQRNKGNFPGRFSGRQFSNSRSEMNVSTLELGDSALYLCASSRVIGTDTQYFGPGTRLTVL.

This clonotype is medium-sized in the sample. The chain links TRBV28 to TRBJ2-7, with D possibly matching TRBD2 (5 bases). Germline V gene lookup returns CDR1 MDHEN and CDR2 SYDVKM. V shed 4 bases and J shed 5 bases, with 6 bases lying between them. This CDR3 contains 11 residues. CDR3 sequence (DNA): TGTGCCAGCAGTTCTAGCCACGAGCAGTACTTC. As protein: CASSSSHEQYF.

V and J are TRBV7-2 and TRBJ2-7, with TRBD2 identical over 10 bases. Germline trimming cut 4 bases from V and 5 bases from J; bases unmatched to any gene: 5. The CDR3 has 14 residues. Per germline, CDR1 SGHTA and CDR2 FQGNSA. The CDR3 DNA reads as TGTGCCAGCAGCTATAGCGGGAGGATCGACGAGCAGTACTTC. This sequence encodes CASSYSGRIDEQYF.

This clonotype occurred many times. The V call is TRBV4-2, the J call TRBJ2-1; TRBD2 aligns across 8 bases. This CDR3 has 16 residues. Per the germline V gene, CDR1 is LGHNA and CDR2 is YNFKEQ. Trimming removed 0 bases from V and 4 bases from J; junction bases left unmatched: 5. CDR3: CASSQEATSAYNEQFF. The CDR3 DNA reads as TGTGCCAGCAGCCAAGAGGCGACTAGCGCATACAATGAGCAGTTCTTC.

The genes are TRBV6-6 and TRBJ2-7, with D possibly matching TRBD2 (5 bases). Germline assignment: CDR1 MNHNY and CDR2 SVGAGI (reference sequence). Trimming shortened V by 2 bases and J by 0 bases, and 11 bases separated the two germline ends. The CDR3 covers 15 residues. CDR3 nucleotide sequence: TGTGCCAGCAGTTACACGAAGGACTTCTCCTACGAGCAGTACTTC. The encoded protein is CASSYTKDFSYEQYF.

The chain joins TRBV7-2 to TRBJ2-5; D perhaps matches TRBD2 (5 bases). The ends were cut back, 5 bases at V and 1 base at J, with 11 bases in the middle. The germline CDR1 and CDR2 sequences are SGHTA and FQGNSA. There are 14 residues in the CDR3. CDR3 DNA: TGTGCCAGCAGCCCTGACTACCTCCAAGAGACCCAGTACTTC. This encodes CASSPDYLQETQYF.

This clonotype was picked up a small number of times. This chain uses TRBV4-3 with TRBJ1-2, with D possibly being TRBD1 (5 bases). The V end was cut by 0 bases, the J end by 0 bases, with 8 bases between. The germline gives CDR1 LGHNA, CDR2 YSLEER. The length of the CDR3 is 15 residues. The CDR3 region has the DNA TGCGCCAGCAGCCAAGATCCGGGGCCTAACTATGGCTACACCTTC. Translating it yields CASSQDPGPNYGYTF.

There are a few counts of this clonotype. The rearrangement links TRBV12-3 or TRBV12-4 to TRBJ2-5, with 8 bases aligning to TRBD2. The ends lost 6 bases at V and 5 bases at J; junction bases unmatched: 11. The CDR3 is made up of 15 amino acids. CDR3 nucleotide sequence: TGTGCCAGCAGCTCCTCGGCGGGGGGCGGTGAGACCCAGTACTTC. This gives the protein CASSSSAGGGETQYF.

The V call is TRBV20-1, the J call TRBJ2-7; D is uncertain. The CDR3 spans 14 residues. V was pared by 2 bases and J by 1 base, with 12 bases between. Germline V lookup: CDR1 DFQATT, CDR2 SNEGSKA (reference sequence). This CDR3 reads CSARSGRLSYEQYF. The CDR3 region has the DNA TGCAGTGCTAGATCCGGAAGACTTTCCTACGAGCAGTACTTC.

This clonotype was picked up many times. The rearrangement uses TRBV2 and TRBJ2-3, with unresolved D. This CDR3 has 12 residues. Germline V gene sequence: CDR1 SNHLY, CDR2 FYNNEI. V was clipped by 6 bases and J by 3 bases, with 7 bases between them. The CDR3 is CASSIITDTQYF. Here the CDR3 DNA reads TGTGCCAGCAGCATAATAACAGATACGCAGTATTTT.

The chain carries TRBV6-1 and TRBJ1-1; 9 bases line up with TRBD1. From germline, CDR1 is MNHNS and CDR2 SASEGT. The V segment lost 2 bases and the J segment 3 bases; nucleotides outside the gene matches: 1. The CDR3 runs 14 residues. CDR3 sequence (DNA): TGTGCCAGCAGTGAAAGGACAGGGGACACTGAAGCTTTCTTT. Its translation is CASSERTGDTEAFF.

The CDR3 coding sequence is TGTGCCAGCAGCCTCATGTCTGCGATCCCCGGCGGGACCCAGTACTTC. Translated, it gives CASSLMSAIPGGTQYF. The chain is built from TRBV11-1 and TRBJ2-5; D is unclear. Trimming removed 5 bases at V and 7 bases at J, with 23 bases between. The CDR3 covers 16 residues. CDR1 and CDR2 (germline): SGHAT, FQDESV (reference sequence).

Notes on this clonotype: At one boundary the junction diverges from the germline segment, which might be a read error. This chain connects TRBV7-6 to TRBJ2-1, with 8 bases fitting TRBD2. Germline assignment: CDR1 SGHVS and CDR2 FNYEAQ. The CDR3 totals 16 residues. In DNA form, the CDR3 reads TGTGCCGGCAGCTTACATCCGGGAGGGGTGAACAACGAGCAGTTCTTC. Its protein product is CAGSLHPGGVNNEQFF.

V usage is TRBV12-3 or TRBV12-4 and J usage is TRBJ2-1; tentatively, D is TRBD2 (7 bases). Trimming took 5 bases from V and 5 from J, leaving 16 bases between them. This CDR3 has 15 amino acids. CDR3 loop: CASSQLGGANNEQFF. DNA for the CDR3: TGTGCCAGCAGTCAACTGGGGGGGGCGAACAATGAGCAGTTCTTC.

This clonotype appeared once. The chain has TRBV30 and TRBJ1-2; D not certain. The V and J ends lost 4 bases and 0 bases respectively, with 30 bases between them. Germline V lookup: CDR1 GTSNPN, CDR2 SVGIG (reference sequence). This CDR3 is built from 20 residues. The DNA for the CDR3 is TGTGCCTGGAATCTAGAAATGGCGTTGGACCCCGTCACAGCTAACTATGGCTACACCTTC. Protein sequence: CAWNLEMALDPVTANYGYTF.

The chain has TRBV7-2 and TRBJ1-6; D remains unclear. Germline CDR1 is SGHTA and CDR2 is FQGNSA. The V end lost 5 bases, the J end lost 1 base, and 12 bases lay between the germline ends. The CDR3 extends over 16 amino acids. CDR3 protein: CASSPRRVSYNSPLHF. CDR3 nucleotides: TGTGCCAGCAGCCCCCGGCGGGTGTCCTATAATTCACCCCTCCACTTT.

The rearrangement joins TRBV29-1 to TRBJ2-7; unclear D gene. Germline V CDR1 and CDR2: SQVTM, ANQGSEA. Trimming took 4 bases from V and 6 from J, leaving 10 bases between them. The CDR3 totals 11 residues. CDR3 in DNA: TGCAGCGTTGGAGATGTAAGCGAGCAGTACTTC. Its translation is CSVGDVSEQYF.

The CDR3 DNA follows: TGTGCCATCAGTGCTGGGACGGACGGAGGTGAGCAGTACTTC. It specifies CAISAGTDGGEQYF. The gene calls are TRBV10-3 and TRBJ2-5; D could derive from TRBD1 or TRBD2 (5 bases each). Per germline, CDR1 ENHRY and CDR2 SYGVKD. The ends were cut back, 4 bases at V and 11 bases at J, with 20 bases in the middle. The CDR3 covers 14 residues.

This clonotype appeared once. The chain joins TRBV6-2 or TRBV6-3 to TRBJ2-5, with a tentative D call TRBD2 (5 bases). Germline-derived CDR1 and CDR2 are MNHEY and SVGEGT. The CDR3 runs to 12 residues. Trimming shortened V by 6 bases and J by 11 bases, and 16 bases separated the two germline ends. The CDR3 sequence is CASSASSREQYF. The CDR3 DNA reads TGTGCCAGCAGCGCCTCCTCTAGGGAGCAGTACTTC.

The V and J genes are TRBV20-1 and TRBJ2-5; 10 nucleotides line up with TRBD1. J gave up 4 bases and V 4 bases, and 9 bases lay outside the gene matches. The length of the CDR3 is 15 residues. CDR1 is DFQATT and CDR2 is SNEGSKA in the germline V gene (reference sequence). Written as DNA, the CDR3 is TGCAGTGCTACAGATCCCCGGACAGGGGGAGAGACCCAGTACTTC. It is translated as CSATDPRTGGETQYF.

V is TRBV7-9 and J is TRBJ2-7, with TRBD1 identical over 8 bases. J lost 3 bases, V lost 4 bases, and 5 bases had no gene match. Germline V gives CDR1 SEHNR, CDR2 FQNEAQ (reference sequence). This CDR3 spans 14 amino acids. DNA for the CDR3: TGTGCCAGCAGCTCGGGACAGGAGGTCTACGAGCAGTACTTC. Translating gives CASSSGQEVYEQYF.

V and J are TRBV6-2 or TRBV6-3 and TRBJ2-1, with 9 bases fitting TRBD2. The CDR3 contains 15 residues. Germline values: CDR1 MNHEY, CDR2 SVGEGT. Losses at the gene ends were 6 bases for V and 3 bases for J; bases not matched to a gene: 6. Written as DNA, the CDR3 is TGTGCCAGCAGACAACTAGCGGGCCTCTACAATGAGCAGTTCTTC. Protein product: CASRQLAGLYNEQFF.

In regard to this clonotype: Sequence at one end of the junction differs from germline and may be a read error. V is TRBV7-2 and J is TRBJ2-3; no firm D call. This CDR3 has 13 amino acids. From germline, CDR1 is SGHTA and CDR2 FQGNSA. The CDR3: CASGFFDGDTQYF. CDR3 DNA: TGTGCCAGCGGCTTTTTCGACGGGGATACGCAGTATTTT.

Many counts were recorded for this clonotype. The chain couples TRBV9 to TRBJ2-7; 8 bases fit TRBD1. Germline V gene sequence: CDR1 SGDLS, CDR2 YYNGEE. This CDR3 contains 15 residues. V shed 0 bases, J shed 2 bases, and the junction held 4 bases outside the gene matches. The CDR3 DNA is TGTGCCAGCAGCGTAGCTGGGACAGGAGCCTACGAGCAGTACTTC. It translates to CASSVAGTGAYEQYF.

The CDR3 here is CSARPQGTFSYNEQYF. CDR3 coding DNA: TGCAGTGCTAGGCCTCAGGGGACGTTCTCCTACAATGAGCAGTACTTC. The chain employs TRBV20-1 and TRBJ2-1; TRBD1 might be the D (6 bases). The better agreement between TRBJ2-7 and the DNA end casts doubt on the J call. The CDR3 loop spans 16 amino acids. Germline CDR1 DFQATT, CDR2 SNEGSKA (reference sequence).

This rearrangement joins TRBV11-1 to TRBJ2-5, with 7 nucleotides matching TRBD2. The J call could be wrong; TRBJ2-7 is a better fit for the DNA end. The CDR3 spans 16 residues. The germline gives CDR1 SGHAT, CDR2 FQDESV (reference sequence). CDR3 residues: CASSPTRLAGAYEQYF. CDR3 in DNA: TGTGCCAGCAGCCCGACGAGACTAGCAGGTGCCTACGAGCAGTACTTC.

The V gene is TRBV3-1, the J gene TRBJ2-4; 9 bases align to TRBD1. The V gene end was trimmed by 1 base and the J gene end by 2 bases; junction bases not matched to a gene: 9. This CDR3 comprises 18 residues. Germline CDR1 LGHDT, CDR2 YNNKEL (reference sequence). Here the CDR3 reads CASSQVHLGQGSKNIQYF. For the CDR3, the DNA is TGTGCCAGCAGCCAAGTACACCTGGGACAGGGTTCCAAAAACATTCAGTACTTC.

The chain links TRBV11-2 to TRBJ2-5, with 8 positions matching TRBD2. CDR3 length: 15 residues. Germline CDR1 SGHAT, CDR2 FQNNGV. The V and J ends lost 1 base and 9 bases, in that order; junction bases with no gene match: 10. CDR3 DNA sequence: TGTGCCAGCAGCTTAGGAAGCGGGGGCCCTGTGGCCCAGTACTTC. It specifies CASSLGSGGPVAQYF.

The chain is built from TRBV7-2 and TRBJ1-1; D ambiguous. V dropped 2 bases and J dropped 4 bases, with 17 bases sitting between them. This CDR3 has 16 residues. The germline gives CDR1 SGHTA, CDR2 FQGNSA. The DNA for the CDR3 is TGTGCCAGCAGCTTATCGGTCCGGGCTTTGGGCACTGAAGCTTTCTTT. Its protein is CASSLSVRALGTEAFF.

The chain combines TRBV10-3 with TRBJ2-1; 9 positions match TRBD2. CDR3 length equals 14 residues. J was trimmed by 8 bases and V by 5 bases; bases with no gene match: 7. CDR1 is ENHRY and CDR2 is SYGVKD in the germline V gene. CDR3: CAISPRGGAYEQFF. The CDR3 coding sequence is TGTGCCATCAGTCCCCGCGGGGGGGCTTATGAGCAGTTCTTC.

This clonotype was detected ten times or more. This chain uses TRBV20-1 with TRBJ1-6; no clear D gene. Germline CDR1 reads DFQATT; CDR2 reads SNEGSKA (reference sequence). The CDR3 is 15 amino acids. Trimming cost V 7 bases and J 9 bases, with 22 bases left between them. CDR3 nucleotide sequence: TGCAGTGTATCCTCACCCCGGGATGTGTCTTCACCCCTCCACTTT. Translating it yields CSVSSPRDVSSPLHF.